This note documents a single T cell receptor (beta chain) sequence. What it binds is not known. This specimen comes from a study of T-cell memory formation after mild COVID-19. Study-wide context: TCR clusters mostly belonged to single donors. Study observations and caveats: Second-wave clones with a day 37 peak had unconfirmed SARS-CoV-2 specificity.

This CDR3 has 13 residues. With 3 bases clipped from V and 9 bases from J, the junction kept 4 bases outside the gene matches. TCRdb used MiXCR to reprocess the 5' RACE reads, holding one entry per CDR3 protein. The profile shows approximately 410,000 distinct CDR3 sequences, 20% to 30% of them singletons. Sequenced sample: PBMCs or a T cell subset sorted from them (not recorded which). This receptor was taken from an adult woman who had mild COVID-19 (a few samples of this study predate the infection). Cell type and time point are not known. The chain has TRBV12-3 or TRBV12-4 and TRBJ2-1; 8 positions match TRBD2. Here the CDR3 DNA reads TGTGCCAGCAGTTTGGGGACTAGGGCTGAGCAGTTCTTC. Residues: CASSLGTRAEQFF.